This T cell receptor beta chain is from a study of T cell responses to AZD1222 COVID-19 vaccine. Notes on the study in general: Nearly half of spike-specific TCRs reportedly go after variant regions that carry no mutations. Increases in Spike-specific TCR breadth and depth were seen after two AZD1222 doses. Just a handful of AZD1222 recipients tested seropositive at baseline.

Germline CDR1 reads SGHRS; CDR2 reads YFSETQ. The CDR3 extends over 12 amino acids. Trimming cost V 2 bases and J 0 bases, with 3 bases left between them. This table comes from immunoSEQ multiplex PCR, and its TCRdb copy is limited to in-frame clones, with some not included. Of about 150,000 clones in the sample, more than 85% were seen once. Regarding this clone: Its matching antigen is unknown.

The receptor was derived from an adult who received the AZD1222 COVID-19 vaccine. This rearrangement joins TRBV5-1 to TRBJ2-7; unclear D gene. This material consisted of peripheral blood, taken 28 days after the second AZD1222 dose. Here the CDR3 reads CASSFSSYEQYF. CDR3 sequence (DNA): TGCGCCAGCAGCTTTAGCTCCTACGAGCAGTACTTC.